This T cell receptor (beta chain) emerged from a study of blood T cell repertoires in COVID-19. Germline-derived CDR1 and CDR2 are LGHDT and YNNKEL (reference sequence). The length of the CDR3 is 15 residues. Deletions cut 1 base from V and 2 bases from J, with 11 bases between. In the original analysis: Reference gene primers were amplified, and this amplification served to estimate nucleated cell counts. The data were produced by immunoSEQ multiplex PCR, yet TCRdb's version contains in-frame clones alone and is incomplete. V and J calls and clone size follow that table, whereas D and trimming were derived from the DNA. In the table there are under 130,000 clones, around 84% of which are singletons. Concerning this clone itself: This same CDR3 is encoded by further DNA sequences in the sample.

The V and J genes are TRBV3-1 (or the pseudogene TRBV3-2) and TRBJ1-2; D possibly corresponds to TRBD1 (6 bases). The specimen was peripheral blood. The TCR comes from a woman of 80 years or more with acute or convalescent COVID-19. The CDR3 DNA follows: TGTGCCAGCAGCCAAGCCGGGGGGCCGAACTATGGCTACACCTTC. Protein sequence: CASSQAGGPNYGYTF.